These T cell receptor beta chains were read from a single sample in a study of read filtering for tumor transcriptome and immune sequencing. From the reads, TCRdb called clonotypes with MiXCR, one entry per CDR3 protein. The sample has 100,000 to 150,000 distinct CDR3 sequences; 13% are singletons. Sequencing was performed on a population of CD138-negative cells sorted from bone marrow. Receptors originate from a donor at least 40 years old with multiple myeloma. Both conserved end residues are part of each CDR3. Fields, in order: J gene, D gene, clone size, V gene, CDR3 protein, CDR3 DNA. The D gene is left open where the match is weak. Only part of the rows carry a size: once, few, many, or a class if the clone is expanded.

j_gene: TRBJ1-6
d_gene: .
abundance: few
v_gene: TRBV16
CDR3aa: CASSRTRDSPLHF
CDR3nt: TGTGCCAGCAGCCGGACAAGGGATTCACCCCTCCACTTT

j_gene: TRBJ2-5
d_gene: TRBD2
abundance: many
v_gene: TRBV20-1
CDR3aa: CSAHVAGGLETQYF
CDR3nt: TGCAGTGCCCATGTAGCGGGAGGGTTAGAGACCCAGTACTTC

j_gene: TRBJ2-1
d_gene: .
abundance: many
v_gene: TRBV21-1
CDR3aa: CASSKEQRNEQFF
CDR3nt: TGTGCCAGCAGCAAAGAACAGCGCAATGAGCAGTTCTTC

j_gene: TRBJ2-7
d_gene: TRBD2
abundance: many
v_gene: TRBV30
CDR3aa: CAFGLAGIYEQYF
CDR3nt: TGTGCCTTCGGACTAGCGGGAATCTACGAGCAGTACTTC

j_gene: TRBJ2-3
d_gene: TRBD2
abundance: many
v_gene: TRBV20-1
CDR3aa: CSASFAGGPVTDTQYF
CDR3nt: TGCAGTGCTAGCTTCGCGGGGGGGCCAGTTACAGATACGCAGTATTTT

j_gene: TRBJ2-5
d_gene: .
abundance: many
v_gene: TRBV10-3
CDR3aa: CAISGQEETQYF
CDR3nt: TGTGCCATCAGTGGGCAAGAAGAGACCCAGTACTTC

j_gene: TRBJ2-1
d_gene: TRBD2
abundance: many
v_gene: TRBV6-5
CDR3aa: CASRRLAGPYNEQFF
CDR3nt: TGTGCCAGCAGGAGACTAGCGGGACCCTACAATGAGCAGTTCTTC

j_gene: TRBJ2-3
d_gene: .
abundance: few
v_gene: TRBV7-2
CDR3aa: CASSLGGRVTDTQYF
CDR3nt: TGTGCCAGCAGCTTAGGAGGCAGGGTGACAGATACGCAGTATTTT

j_gene: TRBJ2-5
d_gene: .
abundance: many
v_gene: TRBV5-1
CDR3aa: CASSLAGGTDQYF
CDR3nt: TGCGCCAGCAGCTTGGCCGGAGGAACAGACCAGTACTTC

j_gene: TRBJ1-5
d_gene: .
abundance: many
v_gene: TRBV6-5
CDR3aa: CASSSKSNQPQHF
CDR3nt: TGTGCCAGCAGTTCTAAGAGCAATCAGCCCCAGCATTTT

j_gene: TRBJ2-7
d_gene: TRBD1
abundance: .
v_gene: TRBV6-2/TRBV6-3
CDR3aa: CASSSRDRGGYEQYF
CDR3nt: TGTGCCAGCAGTTCCCGGGACAGGGGTGGCTACGAGCAGTACTTC

j_gene: TRBJ2-3
d_gene: .
abundance: .
v_gene: TRBV28
CDR3aa: CASIQGRTPITDTQYF
CDR3nt: TGTGCCAGCATTCAGGGGCGAACCCCAATTACAGATACGCAGTATTTT

j_gene: TRBJ2-1
d_gene: TRBD2
abundance: .
v_gene: TRBV6-5
CDR3aa: CASRLGMTSPGEQFF
CDR3nt: TGTGCCAGCCGGTTGGGGATGACTAGCCCGGGTGAGCAGTTCTTC

j_gene: TRBJ2-7
d_gene: TRBD2
abundance: many
v_gene: TRBV20-1
CDR3aa: CSASRLAGGSYEQYF
CDR3nt: TGCAGTGCTTCTCGACTAGCGGGGGGTTCCTACGAGCAGTACTTC

j_gene: TRBJ2-5
d_gene: .
abundance: many
v_gene: TRBV29-1
CDR3aa: CSVEDQSTEETQYF
CDR3nt: TGCAGCGTTGAAGATCAATCGACGGAAGAGACCCAGTACTTC

j_gene: TRBJ2-1
d_gene: .
abundance: many
v_gene: TRBV11-3
CDR3aa: CASSLGGRGSEQFF
CDR3nt: TGTGCCAGCAGCTTAGGTGGCAGGGGATCTGAGCAGTTCTTC

j_gene: TRBJ2-3
d_gene: TRBD1
abundance: many
v_gene: TRBV4-2
CDR3aa: CASNPGQGTDTQYF
CDR3nt: TGTGCCAGCAACCCGGGACAGGGGACAGATACGCAGTATTTT

j_gene: TRBJ1-1
d_gene: .
abundance: .
v_gene: TRBV5-6
CDR3aa: CASSLNTGAFF
CDR3nt: TGTGCCAGCAGCTTAAACACTGGAGCTTTCTTT

j_gene: TRBJ2-7
d_gene: .
abundance: many
v_gene: TRBV29-1
CDR3aa: CSVEEPVEEGSYEQYF
CDR3nt: TGCAGCGTTGAAGAGCCCGTGGAGGAGGGGAGCTACGAGCAGTACTTC

j_gene: TRBJ2-3
d_gene: .
abundance: .
v_gene: TRBV28
CDR3aa: CASSSQTGRRAIGTQYF
CDR3nt: TGTGCCAGCAGTTCCCAGACAGGCCGGAGGGCAATTGGTACGCAGTATTTT

j_gene: TRBJ2-5
d_gene: TRBD2
abundance: many
v_gene: TRBV11-2
CDR3aa: CASSPGLAGETQYF
CDR3nt: TGTGCCAGCAGCCCCGGGCTAGCGGGAGAGACCCAGTACTTC

j_gene: TRBJ1-1
d_gene: TRBD1
abundance: many
v_gene: TRBV6-6
CDR3aa: CASSYPPGQGITFF
CDR3nt: TGTGCCAGCAGTTACCCTCCGGGACAGGGGATTACTTTCTTT

j_gene: TRBJ2-7
d_gene: .
abundance: many
v_gene: TRBV20-1
CDR3aa: CSARVGDWYEQYF
CDR3nt: TGCAGTGCTAGAGTTGGGGACTGGTACGAGCAGTACTTC